A single sample is the source of the 19 T cell receptor beta chains below, sequenced in a study of blood T cell dynamics during melanoma immunotherapy. As to time point: week 3, after first cycle of checkpoint inhibitor. TCRdb's table, derived via immunoSEQ multiplex PCR, lists solely in-frame clones and lacks some. The sample yields about 14,000 clones, 86% seen once. The sample here was blood, taken from a patient treated with checkpoint blockade. The receptor source for this set is a human donor with melanoma.

This chain links TRBV29-1 with TRBJ2-3; 11 positions match TRBD2. The CDR3 is made up of 15 amino acids. The V segment lost 3 bases and the J segment 4 bases; nucleotides outside the gene matches: 6. Looked up from germline, CDR1 is SQVTM and CDR2 is ANQGSEA. CDR3 amino acids: CSVDPSGRIADTQYF. The CDR3 DNA follows: TGCAGCGTTGATCCTAGCGGGAGGATAGCAGATACGCAGTATTTT.

The chain is built from TRBV2 and TRBJ1-4; D remains unclear. The germline CDR1 and CDR2 sequences are SNHLY and FYNNEI. This CDR3 contains 13 residues. Trimming shortened V by 7 bases and J by 3 bases, and 9 bases separated the two germline ends. CDR3 sequence reads: CASKDRPNEKLFF. The CDR3 DNA follows: TGTGCCAGCAAAGACCGACCTAATGAAAAACTGTTTTTT.

The CDR3: CASRGTATYEQYF. CDR3 nucleotides: TGTGCCAGCAGAGGGACAGCAACCTACGAGCAGTACTTC. This chain uses TRBV2 with TRBJ2-7, with 7 bases matching TRBD1. Trimming took 6 bases from V and 2 from J; bases not matched to a gene: 4. Germline loops: CDR1 SNHLY, CDR2 FYNNEI. The CDR3 is 13 residues long.

J is TRBJ2-7 and V is TRBV4-3; no firm D call. Deletions cut 4 bases from V and 3 bases from J, with 13 bases between. The CDR3 loop spans 14 amino acids. CDR1 is LGHNA and CDR2 is YSLEER in the germline V gene. The CDR3 here is CASSRDAEIYEQYF. CDR3 in DNA: TGCGCCAGCAGCCGAGACGCAGAGATCTACGAGCAGTACTTC.

The gene calls are TRBV7-2 and TRBJ2-7; possibly TRBD1 or TRBD2 for D (5 bases each). The CDR3 spans 15 residues. Deletions cut 5 bases from V and 0 bases from J, with 14 bases between. Germline lookup yields CDR1 SGHTA and CDR2 FQGNSA. DNA of the CDR3: TGTGCCAGCAGCCCTTCGGGGCCGAGCTCCTACGAGCAGTACTTC. As protein: CASSPSGPSSYEQYF.

The J gene is TRBJ2-2, the V gene TRBV5-5; unclear D gene. V lost 2 bases and J lost 7, with 6 bases in between. The CDR3 is made up of 12 amino acids. Germline V gene data show CDR1 as SGHKS and CDR2 as YYEKEE (reference sequence). The CDR3: CASSFEVGELFF. The CDR3 DNA reads as TGTGCCAGCAGCTTTGAGGTCGGGGAGCTGTTTTTT.

The chain joins TRBV5-6 to TRBJ1-5; D ambiguous. Germline CDR1 is SGHDT and CDR2 is YYEEEE. Trimming cost V 2 bases and J 3 bases, with 3 bases left between them. The CDR3 is 12 amino acids. The CDR3 here is CASSFYNQPQHF. In nucleotides, the CDR3 is TGTGCCAGCAGCTTTTACAATCAGCCCCAGCATTTT. Full variable domain (remainder filled in from reference TRBV5-6 and TRBJ1-5): DAGVTQSPTHLIKTRGQQVTLRCSPKSGHDTVSWYQQALGQGPQFIFQYYEEEERQRGNFPDRFSGHQFPNYSSELNVNALLLGDSALYLCASSFYNQPQHFGDGTRLSIL.

The rearrangement joins TRBV4-3 to TRBJ2-1; D is undetermined. Trimming pared 0 bases from V and 0 bases from J, leaving 6 bases between. Germline CDR1 LGHNA, CDR2 YSLEER. This CDR3 is built from 15 residues. CDR3 region: CASSQDPDSYNEQFF. CDR3 DNA: TGCGCCAGCAGCCAAGATCCAGACTCCTACAATGAGCAGTTCTTC.

The J gene is TRBJ2-3, the V gene TRBV5-1; 10 positions agree with TRBD2. The J segment lost 6 bases and the V segment lost 0 bases, leaving 7 bases of the junction unmatched. This CDR3 is built from 16 residues. Looked up from germline, CDR1 is SGHRS and CDR2 is YFSETQ. The CDR3 nucleotides are TGCGCCAGCAGCTTGGTAACTAGCGGGACGGCCGATACGCAGTATTTT. It codes for CASSLVTSGTADTQYF.

The J gene is TRBJ1-6, the V gene TRBV7-9; 9 bases align to TRBD1. The V segment lost 3 bases and the J segment 11 bases; nucleotides outside the gene matches: 11. The CDR3 is 16 residues long. Looked up from germline, CDR1 is SEHNR and CDR2 is FQNEAQ (reference sequence). The CDR3 bases are TGTGCCAGCAGCTTGGGACAGGGATCGATACTCGCACCCCTCCACTTT. It codes for CASSLGQGSILAPLHF.

V and J are TRBV7-2 and TRBJ2-3; no clear D gene. Germline lookup yields CDR1 SGHTA and CDR2 FQGNSA. With 6 bases removed from V and 11 bases from J, the gap between germline ends came to 24 bases. The CDR3 is made up of 15 amino acids. The CDR3 here is CASSPGPAVEVKQYF. For the CDR3, the DNA is TGTGCCAGCAGTCCGGGTCCGGCGGTTGAGGTAAAGCAGTATTTT.

As for this clone: Compared with germline, one end of the junction differs, possibly owing to a read error. The chain joins TRBV14 to TRBJ1-2; no clear D gene. The V gene's germline CDR1 is SGHDN and CDR2 FVKESK. The CDR3 extends over 13 amino acids. The CDR3 reads CASSQDSRNGYTF. CDR3 nucleotides: TGTGCCAGCAGCCAAGACAGCCGAAATGGGTACACCTTC.

The rearrangement joins TRBV28 to TRBJ2-1, with 11 nucleotides matching TRBD2. After removal of 4 bases from V and 6 bases from J, the junction contained 5 bases not matched to a gene. The length of the CDR3 is 15 residues. CDR1 is MDHEN and CDR2 is SYDVKM in the germline V gene. The chain's CDR3 is CASSSLAGGANEQFF. DNA of the CDR3: TGTGCCAGCAGTTCCCTAGCGGGAGGCGCCAATGAGCAGTTCTTC.

V is TRBV6-4 and J is TRBJ1-1; D unresolved. CDR3 length: 13 amino acids. From germline, CDR1 is MRHNA and CDR2 SNTAGT. Trimming cost V 6 bases and J 1 base, with 9 bases left between them. CDR3 sequence: CASSESWNTEAFF. DNA of the CDR3: TGTGCCAGCAGCGAGAGTTGGAACACTGAAGCTTTCTTT.

This clone was seen more than once but under ten times. V gene TRBV25-1 combines with J gene TRBJ2-5; D unclear. The V end lost 3 bases, the J end lost 5 bases, and 13 bases lay between the germline ends. The germline V gene has CDR1 MGHDK and CDR2 SYGVNS. The CDR3 is 14 residues long. Here the CDR3 reads CASSDWGAGETQYF. CDR3 DNA sequence: TGTGCCAGCAGTGATTGGGGTGCCGGGGAGACCCAGTACTTC.

With regard to this clone: The junction does not match germline at one end; this may be a read error. V usage is TRBV7-7 and J usage is TRBJ2-2; 10 nucleotides line up with TRBD2. The germline V gene encodes CDR1 SSHAT and CDR2 FNYEAQ (reference sequence). The length of the CDR3 is 14 residues. This chain's CDR3 is CASSLLAGAGELFF. In DNA, the CDR3 is TGTGCTAGCAGCCTGCTAGCGGGAGCCGGGGAGCTGTTTTTT.

This rearrangement joins TRBV5-4 to TRBJ1-1; possibly TRBD1 for D (5 bases). There are 13 residues in the CDR3. The V and J ends lost 2 bases and 5 bases respectively, with 10 bases between them. Per the germline V gene, CDR1 is SGHNT and CDR2 is YYREEE (reference sequence). DNA for the CDR3: TGTGCCAGCAGCTTATGGGCAGGGACTGAAGCTTTCTTT. This gives the protein CASSLWAGTEAFF.

The chain carries TRBV6-5 and TRBJ1-5, with TRBD1 matching over 11 bases. The CDR3 sequence is 15 residues long. CDR1 MNHEY and CDR2 SVGAGI come from the germline V gene. V was clipped by 5 bases and J by 4 bases; unmatched bases: 4. The CDR3 region has the DNA TGTGCCAGCAGTAGGGGGGACAGGGGGAATCAGCCCCAGCATTTT. Protein product: CASSRGDRGNQPQHF.

V is TRBV28 and J is TRBJ2-2; D unclear. V was trimmed by 2 bases and J by 1 base, leaving 5 bases between them. The CDR3 consists of 14 residues. Germline V gene lookup returns CDR1 MDHEN and CDR2 SYDVKM. CDR3 residues: CASSLVGNTGELFF. The CDR3 DNA reads TGTGCCAGCAGTTTAGTTGGGAACACCGGGGAGCTGTTTTTT. Drawing the rest from reference TRBV28 and TRBJ2-2, the complete variable domain is DVKVTQSSRYLVKRTGEKVFLECVQDMDHENMFWYRQDPGLGLRLIYFSYDVKMKEKGDIPEGYSVSREKKERFSLILESASTNQTSMYLCASSLVGNTGELFFGEGSRLTVL.